This TCR beta chain is from a study of OX40 agonist ivuxolimab in advanced cancers. For the study at large: Ivuxolimab, which is an agonistic anti-OX40 (CD134) antibody, was administered to the patients.

Repertoires were generated with immunoSEQ multiplex PCR, while TCRdb's copy carries only in-frame clones and drops some. The repertoire holds 36,000 or so clones, with about 81% as singletons. Drawing of blood for sampling happened at baseline, at cycle 4 day 1, and at cycle 7 day 1. Study-wide results and limits: Fewer expanded clones were found on average in CD4+ than in CD8+ T cells. Dosing at 0.1 to 3.0 mg/kg was accompanied by clonal expansion of CD4+ and CD8+ blood T cells by week 6.

This clone was recorded a few times. Its antigen remains unknown. This CDR3 contains 14 residues. J gave up 7 bases and V 3 bases, and 4 bases lay outside the gene matches. Looked up from germline, CDR1 is MDHEN and CDR2 is SYDVKM. This material consisted of CD4+ or CD8+ T cells sorted from blood, taken in a trial of the OX40 agonist ivuxolimab. The clonotype originates from an adult with an advanced solid tumor such as melanoma, head and neck, liver or kidney cancer. V usage is TRBV28 and J usage is TRBJ1-5; 9 nucleotides line up with TRBD1. In nucleotides, the CDR3 is TGTGCCAGCAGTTTCGGGACAGGGCCCCAGCCCCAGCATTTT. Translated: CASSFGTGPQPQHF.